A selection of T cell receptor beta chains follows, all from one sample in a study of T cell repertoires in ileal Crohn's disease. Some clones are missing from TCRdb's copy, which holds only in-frame ones; the method was immunoSEQ multiplex PCR. The sample holds some 60,000 clones, around 90% seen once. Sequencing used ileal tissue. All receptors derive from an adult with Crohn's disease. Both conserved end residues are part of each CDR3. D genes are given only for firm matches. Clone size is given for some rows only: seen once, a few or many times, or a class if the clone is expanded.

J | D | size | V | DNA | CDR3
TRBJ1-5 | NA | NA | TRBV19 | TGTGCCAGTAGTCCCTCCGGGACACGGGATCAGCCCCAGCATTTT | CASSPSGTRDQPQHF
TRBJ1-2 | TRBD1 | NA | TRBV6-5 | TGTGCCAGCAGTTACTTGGACAGGGACTACTATGGCTACACCTTC | CASSYLDRDYYGYTF
TRBJ1-4 | NA | NA | TRBV6-1 | TGTGCCAGCAGTGAAGCTAGGGGAAGTAATGAAAAACTGTTTTTT | CASSEARGSNEKLFF
TRBJ1-3 | NA | NA | TRBV4-1 | TGCGCCAGCAGCCAAGATAGCAGAGGATCTGGAAACACCATATATTTT | CASSQDSRGSGNTIYF
TRBJ1-5 | TRBD1 | NA | TRBV28 | TGTGCCAGCAGTTCTGGACAGGCAGGTCAGCCCCAGCATTTT | CASSSGQAGQPQHF
TRBJ1-5 | NA | NA | TRBV4-1 | TGCGCCAGCAGCCAAGTACTTCAGCTAGTGCGGCCCCAGCATTTT | CASSQVLQLVRPQHF
TRBJ2-7 | TRBD1 | NA | TRBV7-8 | TGTGCCAGCAGCCCGAGGACAGGGTCAGGCCACGAGCAGTACTTC | CASSPRTGSGHEQYF
TRBJ2-1 | TRBD1 | NA | TRBV28 | TGTGCCAGCAGTTTGGACAGGAATGAGCAGTTCTTC | CASSLDRNEQFF
TRBJ1-2 | TRBD1 | few | TRBV5-1 | TGCGCCAGCAGCCCAGCAGGGGGCCTAAGTGGCTACACCTTC | CASSPAGGLSGYTF
TRBJ1-3 | TRBD1 | NA | TRBV6-1 | TGTGCCAGCAGTGGACCGACAGGGCTCGCTTCTGGAAACACCATATATTTT | CASSGPTGLASGNTIYF
TRBJ1-1 | NA | NA | TRBV4-1 | TGCGCCAGCAGCCAAGGGGGGCCGGAAGCTTTCTTT | CASSQGGPEAFF
TRBJ2-7 | NA | NA | TRBV7-3 | TGTGCCAGCAGCTCCCCCCGGACAGTCTACGAGCAGTACTTC | CASSSPRTVYEQYF
TRBJ1-2 | TRBD1 | NA | TRBV30 | TGTGCCTGGAAGGGACAGCTTAGTAACTATGGCTACACCTTC | CAWKGQLSNYGYTF
TRBJ2-1 | NA | NA | TRBV30 | TGTGCCTGGAGTTACCGTGGGGCAGGGTACGGTCACAATGAGCAGTTCTTC | CAWSYRGAGYGHNEQFF
TRBJ2-7 | NA | NA | TRBV30 | TGTGCCTGGAGTCCGAACAATAGGCGGTTTCTACACGAGCAGTACTTC | CAWSPNNRRFLHEQYF
TRBJ2-6 | NA | NA | TRBV7-2 | TGTGCCAGCAGCCCGCGACTATCCTCTGGGGCCAACGTCCTGACTTTC | CASSPRLSSGANVLTF
TRBJ1-4 | NA | once | TRBV19 | TGTGCCAGTAGTAGTAGACTTGAAAAACTGTTTTTT | CASSSRLEKLFF
TRBJ2-2 | NA | few | TRBV5-1 | TGCGCCAGCAGCTCCGACAGACCCGGGGAGCTGTTTTTT | CASSSDRPGELFF
TRBJ1-5 | NA | NA | TRBV28 | TGTGCCAGCAGTTTAATGCAGGGTCGGCAGCCCCAGCATTTT | CASSLMQGRQPQHF
TRBJ2-3 | TRBD2 | NA | TRBV7-9 | TGTGCCAGCAGCCCGCGGACTAGCGGGAGGGCTGTGGATACGCAGTATTTT | CASSPRTSGRAVDTQYF